These 2 T cell receptor beta chains originate from one sample sequenced in a study of T cell responses to AZD1222 COVID-19 vaccine. Measured with immunoSEQ multiplex PCR; TCRdb has only the in-frame clones, and not every one. The profile shows roughly 150,000 clones, 75% to 90% of them singletons. Material: peripheral blood, obtained after recovery from COVID-19. The receptors here all came from an adult who had recovered from COVID-19.

The chain links TRBV14 to TRBJ1-1; TRBD1 matches at 11 bases. Unmatched junction bases numbered 5, after V lost 4 bases and J lost 4 bases. CDR3 length equals 15 residues. Germline V gives CDR1 SGHDN, CDR2 FVKESK. The CDR3 protein is CASSPRTGGFTEAFF. The CDR3 DNA sequence: TGTGCCAGCAGCCCCCGGACAGGGGGCTTCACTGAAGCTTTCTTT. Variable domain in full (rest from reference TRBV14 and TRBJ1-1): EAGVTQFPSHSVIEKGQTVTLRCDPISGHDNLYWYRRVMGKEIKFLLHFVKESKQDESGMPNNRFLAERTGGTYSTLKVQPAELEDSGVYFCASSPRTGGFTEAFFGQGTRLTVV.

The chain employs TRBV27 and TRBJ2-2; 10 nucleotides line up with TRBD1. This CDR3 is 15 amino acids long. The V gene's germline CDR1 is MNHEY and CDR2 SMNVEV (reference sequence). V trimming: 5 bases; J trimming: 6 bases; junction bases outside the gene matches: 6. CDR3 amino acids: CASSPTGGASGELFF. Written as DNA, the CDR3 is TGTGCCAGCAGTCCGACAGGGGGCGCTTCCGGGGAGCTGTTTTTT.